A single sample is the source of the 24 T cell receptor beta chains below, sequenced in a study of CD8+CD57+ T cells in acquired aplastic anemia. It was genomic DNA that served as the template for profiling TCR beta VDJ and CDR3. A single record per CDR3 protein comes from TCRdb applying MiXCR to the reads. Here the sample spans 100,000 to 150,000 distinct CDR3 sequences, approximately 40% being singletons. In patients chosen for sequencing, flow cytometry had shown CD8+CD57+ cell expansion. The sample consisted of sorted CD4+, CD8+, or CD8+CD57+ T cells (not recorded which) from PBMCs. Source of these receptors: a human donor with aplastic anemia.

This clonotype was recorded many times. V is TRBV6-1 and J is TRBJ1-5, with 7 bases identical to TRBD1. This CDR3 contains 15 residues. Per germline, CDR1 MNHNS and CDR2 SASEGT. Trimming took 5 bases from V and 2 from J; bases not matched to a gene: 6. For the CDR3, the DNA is TGTGCCAGCAGTCGTACAGGGGAGGGCAATCAGCCCCAGCATTTT. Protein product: CASSRTGEGNQPQHF.

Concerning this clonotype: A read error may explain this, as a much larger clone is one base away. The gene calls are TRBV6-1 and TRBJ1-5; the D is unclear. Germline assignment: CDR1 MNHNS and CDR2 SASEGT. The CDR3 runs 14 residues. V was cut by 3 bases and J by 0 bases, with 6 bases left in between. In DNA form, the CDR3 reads TGTGCCAGCAGTGACGGGTGTAGCAATCAGCCCCAGCATTTT. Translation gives CASSDGCSNQPQHF.

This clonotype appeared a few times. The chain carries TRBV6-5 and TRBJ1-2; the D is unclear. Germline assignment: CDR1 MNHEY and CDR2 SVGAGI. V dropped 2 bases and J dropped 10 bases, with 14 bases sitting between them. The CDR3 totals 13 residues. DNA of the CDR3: TGTGCCAGCAGTTACGGAGGCCTTAGGGACTACACCTTC. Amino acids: CASSYGGLRDYTF.

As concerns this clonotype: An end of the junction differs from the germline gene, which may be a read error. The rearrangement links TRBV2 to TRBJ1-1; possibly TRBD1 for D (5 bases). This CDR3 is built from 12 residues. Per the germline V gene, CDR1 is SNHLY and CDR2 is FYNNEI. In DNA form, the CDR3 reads TGTGCCAGCGGTGACAGTAACACTGAAGCTTTCTTT. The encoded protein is CASGDSNTEAFF.

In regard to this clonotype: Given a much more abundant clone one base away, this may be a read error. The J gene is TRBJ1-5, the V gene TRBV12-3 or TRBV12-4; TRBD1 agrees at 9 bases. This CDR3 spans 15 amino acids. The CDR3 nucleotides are TGTGCCAGCAGCTCCGGGACAGGGTCAGTACAGCTCCAGCATTTT. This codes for CASSSGTGSVQLQHF.

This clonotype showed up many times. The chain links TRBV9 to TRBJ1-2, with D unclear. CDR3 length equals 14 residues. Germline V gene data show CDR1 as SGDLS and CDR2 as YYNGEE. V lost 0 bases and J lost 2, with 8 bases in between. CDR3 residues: CASSVGTENYGYTF. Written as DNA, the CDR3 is TGTGCCAGCAGCGTAGGTACAGAGAACTATGGCTACACCTTC.

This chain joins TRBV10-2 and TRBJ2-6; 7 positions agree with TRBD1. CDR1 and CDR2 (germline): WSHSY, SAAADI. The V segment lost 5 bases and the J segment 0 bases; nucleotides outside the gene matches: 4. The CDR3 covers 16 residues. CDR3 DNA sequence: TGCGCCAGCAGTCACGGACAGGCCTCTGGGGCCAACGTCCTGACTTTC. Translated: CASSHGQASGANVLTF.

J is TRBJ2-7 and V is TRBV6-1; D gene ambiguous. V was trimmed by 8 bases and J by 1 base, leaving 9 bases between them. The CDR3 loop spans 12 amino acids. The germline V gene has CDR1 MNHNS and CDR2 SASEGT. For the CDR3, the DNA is TGTGCCAGCGAGAAGGTTTCCTACGAGCAGTACTTC. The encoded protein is CASEKVSYEQYF.

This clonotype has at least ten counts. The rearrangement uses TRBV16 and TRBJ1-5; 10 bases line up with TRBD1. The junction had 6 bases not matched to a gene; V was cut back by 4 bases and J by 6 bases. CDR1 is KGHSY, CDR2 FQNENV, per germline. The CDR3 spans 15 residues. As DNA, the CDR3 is TGTGCCAGCAGCCCCAGCGGGGACAGGGGTCAGCCCCAGCATTTT. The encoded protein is CASSPSGDRGQPQHF.

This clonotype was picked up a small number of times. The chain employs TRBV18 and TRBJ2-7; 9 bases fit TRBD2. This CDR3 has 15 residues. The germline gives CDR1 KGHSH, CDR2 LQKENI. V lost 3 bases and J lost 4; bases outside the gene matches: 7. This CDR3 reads CASSPGSGGMYEQYF. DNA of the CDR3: TGTGCCAGCTCACCTGGTAGCGGGGGAATGTACGAGCAGTACTTC.

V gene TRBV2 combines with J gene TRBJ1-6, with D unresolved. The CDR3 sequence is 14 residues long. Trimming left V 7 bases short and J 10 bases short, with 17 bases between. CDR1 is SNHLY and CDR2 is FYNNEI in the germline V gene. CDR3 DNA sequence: TGTGCCAGCACCGGACCCGCCAGGACGTCACCCCTCCACTTT. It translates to CASTGPARTSPLHF. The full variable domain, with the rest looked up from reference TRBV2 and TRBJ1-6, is EPEVTQTPSHQVTQMGQEVILRCVPISNHLYFYWYRQILGQKVEFLVSFYNNEISEKSEIFDDQFSVERPDGSNFTLKIRSTKLEDSAMYFCASTGPARTSPLHFGNGTRLTVT.

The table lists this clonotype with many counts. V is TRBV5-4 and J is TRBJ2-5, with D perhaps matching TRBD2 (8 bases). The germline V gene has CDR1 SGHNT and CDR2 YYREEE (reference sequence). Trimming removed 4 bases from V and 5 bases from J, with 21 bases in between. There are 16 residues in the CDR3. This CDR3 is CASSPKGAGGLETQYF. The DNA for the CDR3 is TGTGCCAGCAGCCCCAAGGGGGCGGGGGGTTTGGAGACCCAGTACTTC. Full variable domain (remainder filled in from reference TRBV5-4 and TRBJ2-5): ETGVTQSPTHLIKTRGQQVTLRCSSQSGHNTVSWYQQALGQGPQFIFQYYREEENGRGNFPPRFSGLQFPNYSSELNVNALELDDSALYLCASSPKGAGGLETQYFGPGTRLLVL.

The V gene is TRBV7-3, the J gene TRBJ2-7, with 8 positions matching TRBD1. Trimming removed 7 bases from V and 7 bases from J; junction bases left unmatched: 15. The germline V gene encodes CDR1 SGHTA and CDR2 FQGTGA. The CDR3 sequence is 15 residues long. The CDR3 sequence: CASTLDRGPDNEQYV. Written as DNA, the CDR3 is TGTGCCAGCACTCTAGACAGGGGCCCCGACAATGAGCAGTACGTC.

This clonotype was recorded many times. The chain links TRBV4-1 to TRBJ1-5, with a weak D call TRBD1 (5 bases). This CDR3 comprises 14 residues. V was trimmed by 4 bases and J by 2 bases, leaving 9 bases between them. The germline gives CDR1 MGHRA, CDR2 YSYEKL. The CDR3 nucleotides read TGCGCCAGCAGCCCCCAGGGAGGCAATCAGCCCCAGCATTTT. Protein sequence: CASSPQGGNQPQHF.

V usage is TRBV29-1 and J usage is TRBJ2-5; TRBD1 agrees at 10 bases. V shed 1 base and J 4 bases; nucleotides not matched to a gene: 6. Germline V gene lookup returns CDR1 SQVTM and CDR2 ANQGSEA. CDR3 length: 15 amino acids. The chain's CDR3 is CSVEADRGRTETQYF. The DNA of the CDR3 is TGCAGCGTTGAAGCCGACAGGGGGCGCACAGAGACCCAGTACTTC.

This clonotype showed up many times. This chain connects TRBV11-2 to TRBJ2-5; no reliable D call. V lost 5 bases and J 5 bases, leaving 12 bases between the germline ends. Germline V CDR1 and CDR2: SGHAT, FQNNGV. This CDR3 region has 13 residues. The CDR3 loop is CASSPSTRETQYF. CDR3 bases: TGTGCCAGCAGCCCGTCGACGCGGGAGACCCAGTACTTC.

CDR3 coding DNA: TGTGCCAGCAGTGAAGCCTGGGAGACCCAGTACTTC. It encodes CASSEAWETQYF. The chain links TRBV2 to TRBJ2-5, with D unresolved. CDR1 is SNHLY, CDR2 FYNNEI, per germline. V was shortened by 0 bases and J by 5 bases, with 4 bases between the two germline ends. The CDR3 runs to 12 residues. The whole variable domain, filled in from reference TRBV2 and TRBJ2-5, reads EPEVTQTPSHQVTQMGQEVILRCVPISNHLYFYWYRQILGQKVEFLVSFYNNEISEKSEIFDDQFSVERPDGSNFTLKIRSTKLEDSAMYFCASSEAWETQYFGPGTRLLVL.

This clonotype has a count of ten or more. CDR3 nucleotide sequence: TGTGCCAGCAGCTCGACGACATACTCCTACGAGCAGTACGTC. Protein sequence: CASSSTTYSYEQYV. The rearrangement joins TRBV7-9 to TRBJ2-7, with unresolved D. V was shortened by 4 bases and J by 0 bases, with 10 bases between the two germline ends. Germline CDR1 and CDR2: SEHNR and FQNEAQ (reference sequence). There are 14 residues in the CDR3.

CDR3 residues: CSASPRGSNQPQHF. Here the CDR3 DNA reads TGCAGTGCTAGTCCTCGGGGTAGCAATCAGCCCCAGCATTTT. The V and J genes are TRBV20-1 and TRBJ1-5; D is unresolved. The CDR3 extends over 14 amino acids. Trimming removed 3 bases at V and 0 bases at J, with 9 bases between. Germline CDR1 is DFQATT and CDR2 is SNEGSKA (reference sequence).

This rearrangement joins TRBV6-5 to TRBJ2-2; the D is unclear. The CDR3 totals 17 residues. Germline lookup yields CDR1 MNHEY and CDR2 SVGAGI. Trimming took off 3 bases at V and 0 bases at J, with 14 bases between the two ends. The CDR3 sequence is CASSYLGMGSNTGELFF. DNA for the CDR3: TGTGCCAGCAGTTATCTGGGCATGGGTTCGAACACCGGGGAGCTGTTTTTT.

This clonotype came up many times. CDR3 in amino acids: CASSLGQGSYNEQFF. The CDR3 bases are TGCGCCAGCAGCTTGGGGCAGGGTTCCTACAATGAGCAGTTCTTC. This rearrangement joins TRBV5-1 to TRBJ2-1; D is perhaps TRBD1 (5 bases). Trimming took 0 bases from V and 1 from J, leaving 8 bases between them. Germline-derived CDR1 and CDR2 are SGHRS and YFSETQ. This CDR3 has 15 amino acids. The complete variable domain, with remaining parts taken from reference TRBV5-1 and TRBJ2-1, reads KAGVTQTPRYLIKTRGQQVTLSCSPISGHRSVSWYQQTPGQGLQFLFEYFSETQRNKGNFPGRFSGRQFSNSRSEMNVSTLELGDSALYLCASSLGQGSYNEQFFGPGTRLTVL.

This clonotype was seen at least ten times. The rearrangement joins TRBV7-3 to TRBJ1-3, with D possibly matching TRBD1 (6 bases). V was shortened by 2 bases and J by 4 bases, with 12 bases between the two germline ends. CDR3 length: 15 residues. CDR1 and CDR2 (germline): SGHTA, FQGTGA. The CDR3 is CASSLGTGNGNTIYF. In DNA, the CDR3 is TGTGCCAGCAGCTTAGGAACAGGGAACGGAAACACCATATATTTT.

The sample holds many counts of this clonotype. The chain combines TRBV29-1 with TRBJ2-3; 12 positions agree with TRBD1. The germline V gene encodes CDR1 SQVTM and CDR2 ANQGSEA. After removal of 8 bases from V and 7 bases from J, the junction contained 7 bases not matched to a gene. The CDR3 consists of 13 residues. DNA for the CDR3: TGCAGCCTCGGGGGACAGGGGGCAAATACGCAGTATTTT. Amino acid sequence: CSLGGQGANTQYF.

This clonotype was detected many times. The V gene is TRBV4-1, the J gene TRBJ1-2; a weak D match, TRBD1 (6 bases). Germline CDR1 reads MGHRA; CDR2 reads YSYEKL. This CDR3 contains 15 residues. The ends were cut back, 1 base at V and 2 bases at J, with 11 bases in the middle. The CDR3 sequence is CASSQVGGRNYGYTF. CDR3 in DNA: TGCGCCAGCAGCCAAGTAGGGGGGCGAAACTATGGCTACACCTTC.